This T cell receptor (beta chain) was retrieved from a study of CD8+CD57+ T cells in acquired aplastic anemia. For the study at large: Sorting CD4+ and CD8+ cells gave DNA averaging approximately 3 ug.

Overall study results and limits: About 29 sequences, all CD8+ CDR3, were shared between patients and controls. Levels of CD8+ Simpson's diversity were not significantly distinct in patients versus controls.

Genomic DNA acted as the template from which TCR beta VDJ combination and CDR3 sequence profiling were carried out. TCRdb passed the reads through MiXCR, listing each CDR3 protein once. This sample yields 200,000 to 250,000 distinct CDR3 sequences, of which approximately 60% are seen a single time; 58% belongs to the top ten. The CDR3 extends over 12 amino acids. Germline CDR1 is LNHDA and CDR2 is SQIVND (reference sequence). Between the trimmed V and J ends, which lost 4 bases and 6 bases, there was a span of 7 bases. An expansion of CD8+CD57+ cells by flow cytometry had been shown in patients chosen for sequencing. No therapy was given to patients before blood sampling. This clonotype was observed once. Its antigen remains unidentified.

The receptor's source is a human donor with aplastic anemia. The material sequenced was sorted CD4+, CD8+, or CD8+CD57+ T cells (not recorded which) from PBMCs. The gene calls are TRBV19 and TRBJ2-1; no reliable D call. For the CDR3, the DNA is TGTGCCAGTAGTAAAGTCGGCAATGAGCAGTTCTTC. Amino acid sequence: CASSKVGNEQFF.